The present entry profiles one T cell receptor (beta chain) with its context. Germline-derived CDR1 and CDR2 are SGHRS and YFSETQ. Trimming shortened V by 7 bases and J by 0 bases, and 13 bases separated the two germline ends. This CDR3 spans 15 amino acids. These data come from a study of blood T cell repertoires in COVID-19. About the research overall: Collection of acute and convalescent COVID-19 samples took place in the United States, Italy and Spain. T cells, B-cell-depleted T cells, or PBMCs provided the cDNA or gDNA that served as material.

The authors' processing: Amplification from reference gene primers served as the basis for estimated nucleated cell counts. Clones were sequenced by immunoSEQ multiplex PCR, and TCRdb holds only the in-frame ones, with some missing. V, J and clone size were drawn from that table, and D and trimming were deduced from the DNA. Among tens of thousands of clones listed, around 91% were seen once. V and J are TRBV5-1 and TRBJ1-4; D gene ambiguous. The clonotype comes from a human donor in a cohort sampled during active COVID-19. Sequenced: peripheral blood. The CDR3: CASSNGLPTNEKLFF. The CDR3 coding sequence is TGCGCCAGCTCCAACGGACTCCCAACTAATGAAAAACTGTTTTTT.